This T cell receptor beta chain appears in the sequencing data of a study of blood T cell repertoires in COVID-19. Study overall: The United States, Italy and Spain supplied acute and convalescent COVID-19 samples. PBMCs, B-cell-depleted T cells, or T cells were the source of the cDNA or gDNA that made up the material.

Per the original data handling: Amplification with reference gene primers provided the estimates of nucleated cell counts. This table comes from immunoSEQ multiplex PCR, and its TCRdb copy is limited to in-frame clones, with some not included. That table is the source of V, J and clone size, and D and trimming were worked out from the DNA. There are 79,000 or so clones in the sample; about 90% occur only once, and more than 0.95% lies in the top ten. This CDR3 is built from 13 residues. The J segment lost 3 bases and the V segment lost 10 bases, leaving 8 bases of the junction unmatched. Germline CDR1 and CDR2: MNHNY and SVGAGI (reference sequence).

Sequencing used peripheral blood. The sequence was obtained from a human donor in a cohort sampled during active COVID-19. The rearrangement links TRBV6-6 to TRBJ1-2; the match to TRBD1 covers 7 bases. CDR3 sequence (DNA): TGTGCCACCGCTGTAGGGGGCGACTATGGCTACACCTTC. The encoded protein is CATAVGGDYGYTF.